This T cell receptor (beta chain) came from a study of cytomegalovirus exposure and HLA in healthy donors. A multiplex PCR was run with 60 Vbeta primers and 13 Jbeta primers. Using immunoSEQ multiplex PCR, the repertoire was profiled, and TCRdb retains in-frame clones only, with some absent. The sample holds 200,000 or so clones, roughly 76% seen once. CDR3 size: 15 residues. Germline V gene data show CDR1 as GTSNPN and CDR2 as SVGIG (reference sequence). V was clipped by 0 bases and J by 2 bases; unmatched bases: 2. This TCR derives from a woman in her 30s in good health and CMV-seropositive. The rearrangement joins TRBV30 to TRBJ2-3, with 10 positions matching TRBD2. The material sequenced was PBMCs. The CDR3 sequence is CAWSVLAGPTDTQYF. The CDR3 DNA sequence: TGTGCCTGGAGTGTACTAGCGGGGCCCACAGATACGCAGTATTTT.